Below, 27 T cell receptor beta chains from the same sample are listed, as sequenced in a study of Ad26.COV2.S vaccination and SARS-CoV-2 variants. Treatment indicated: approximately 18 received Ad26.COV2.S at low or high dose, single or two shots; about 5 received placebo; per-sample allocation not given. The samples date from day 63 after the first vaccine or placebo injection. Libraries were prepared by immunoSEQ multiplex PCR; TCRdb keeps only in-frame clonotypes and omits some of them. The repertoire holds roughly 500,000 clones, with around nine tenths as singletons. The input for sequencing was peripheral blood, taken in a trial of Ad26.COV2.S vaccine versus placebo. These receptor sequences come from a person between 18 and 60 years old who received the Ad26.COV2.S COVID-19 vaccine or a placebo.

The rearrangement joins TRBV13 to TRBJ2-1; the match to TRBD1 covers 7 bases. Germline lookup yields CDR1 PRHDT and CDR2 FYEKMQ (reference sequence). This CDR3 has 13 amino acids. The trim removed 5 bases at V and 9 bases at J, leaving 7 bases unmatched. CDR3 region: CASSGQGVREQFF. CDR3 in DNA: TGTGCCAGCAGCGGCCAGGGGGTGCGTGAGCAGTTCTTC. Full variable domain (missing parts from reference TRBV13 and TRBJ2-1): AAGVIQSPRHLIKEKRETATLKCYPIPRHDTVYWYQQGPGQDPQFLISFYEKMQSDKGSIPDRFSAQQFSDYHSELNMSSLELGDSALYFCASSGQGVREQFFGPGTRLTVL.

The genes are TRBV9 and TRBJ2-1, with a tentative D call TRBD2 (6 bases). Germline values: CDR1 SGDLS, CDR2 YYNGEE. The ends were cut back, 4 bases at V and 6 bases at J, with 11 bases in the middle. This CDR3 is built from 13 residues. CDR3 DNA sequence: TGTGCCAGCAGCCTGGTGGGGGGCAATGAGCAGTTCTTC. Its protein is CASSLVGGNEQFF.

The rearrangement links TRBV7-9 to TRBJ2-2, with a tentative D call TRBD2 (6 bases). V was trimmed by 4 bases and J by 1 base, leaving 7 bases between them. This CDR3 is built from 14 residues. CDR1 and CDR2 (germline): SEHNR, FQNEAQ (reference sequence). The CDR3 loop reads CASSSRGNTGELFF. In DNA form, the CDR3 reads TGTGCCAGCAGCTCGCGGGGGAACACCGGGGAGCTGTTTTTT.

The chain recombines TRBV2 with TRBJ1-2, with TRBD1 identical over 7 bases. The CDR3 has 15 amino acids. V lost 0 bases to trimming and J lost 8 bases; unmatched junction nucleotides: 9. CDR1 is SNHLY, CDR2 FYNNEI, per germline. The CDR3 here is CASSEAAWTGPGYTF. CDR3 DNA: TGTGCCAGCAGTGAAGCAGCCTGGACAGGTCCGGGCTACACCTTC.

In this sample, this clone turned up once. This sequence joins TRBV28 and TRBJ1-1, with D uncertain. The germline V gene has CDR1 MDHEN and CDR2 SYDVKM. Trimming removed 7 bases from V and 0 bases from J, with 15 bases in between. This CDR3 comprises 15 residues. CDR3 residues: CASNRPNDVNTEAFF. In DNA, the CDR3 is TGTGCCAGCAATCGGCCAAACGACGTGAACACTGAAGCTTTCTTT.

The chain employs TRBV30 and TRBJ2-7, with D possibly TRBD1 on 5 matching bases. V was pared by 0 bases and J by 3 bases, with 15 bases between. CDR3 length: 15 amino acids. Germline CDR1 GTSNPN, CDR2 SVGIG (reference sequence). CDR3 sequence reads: CAWSVHPGQGYEQYF. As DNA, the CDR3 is TGTGCCTGGAGTGTACACCCCGGGCAGGGCTACGAGCAGTACTTC.

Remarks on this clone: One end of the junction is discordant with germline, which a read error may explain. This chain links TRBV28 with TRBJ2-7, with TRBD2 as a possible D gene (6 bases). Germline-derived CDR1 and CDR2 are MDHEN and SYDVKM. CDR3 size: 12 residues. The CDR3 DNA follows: TGTGCCAGCAGTTTCCTCCGGGAGCGACACCTCTTC. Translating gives CASSFLRERHLF.

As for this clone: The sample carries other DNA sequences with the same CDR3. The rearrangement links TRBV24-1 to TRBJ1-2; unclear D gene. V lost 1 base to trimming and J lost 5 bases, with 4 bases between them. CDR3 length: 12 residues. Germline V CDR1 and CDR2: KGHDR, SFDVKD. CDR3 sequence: CATSDLGYGYTF. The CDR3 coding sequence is TGTGCCACCAGTGATTTAGGTTATGGCTACACCTTC.

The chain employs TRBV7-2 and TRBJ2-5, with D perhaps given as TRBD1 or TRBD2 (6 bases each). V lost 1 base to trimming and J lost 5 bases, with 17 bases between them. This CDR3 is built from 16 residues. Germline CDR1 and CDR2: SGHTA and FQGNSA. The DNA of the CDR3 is TGTGCCAGCAGCTTAGACCCGGGGGCGAGGGGGGAGACCCAGTACTTC. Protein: CASSLDPGARGETQYF.

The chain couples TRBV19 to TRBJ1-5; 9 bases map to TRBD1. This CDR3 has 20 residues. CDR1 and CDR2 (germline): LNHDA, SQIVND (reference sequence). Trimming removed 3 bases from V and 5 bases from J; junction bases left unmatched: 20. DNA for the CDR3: TGTGCCAGTAGTATGATCGATATCGGATTTTGGACAGGGGAACATCAGCCCCAGCATTTT. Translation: CASSMIDIGFWTGEHQPQHF.

The DNA of the CDR3 is TGTGCCAGCAGCGTAGGGTCTAGCGGGATTGGGGGCTCCTACAATGAGCAGTTCTTC. Its translation: CASSVGSSGIGGSYNEQFF. This chain joins TRBV9 and TRBJ2-1; the match to TRBD2 covers 9 bases. Trimming removed 0 bases from V and 0 bases from J; junction bases left unmatched: 10. This CDR3 is built from 19 residues. CDR1 is SGDLS, CDR2 YYNGEE, per germline.

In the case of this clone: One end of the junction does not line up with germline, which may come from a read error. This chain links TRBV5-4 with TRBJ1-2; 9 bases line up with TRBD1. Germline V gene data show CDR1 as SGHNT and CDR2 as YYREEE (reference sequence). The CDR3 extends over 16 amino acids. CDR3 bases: TGTGCCAGCAGTTTGGACAGGGGCCCGGCTAACTATGGCTACACCTTC. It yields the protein CASSLDRGPANYGYTF.

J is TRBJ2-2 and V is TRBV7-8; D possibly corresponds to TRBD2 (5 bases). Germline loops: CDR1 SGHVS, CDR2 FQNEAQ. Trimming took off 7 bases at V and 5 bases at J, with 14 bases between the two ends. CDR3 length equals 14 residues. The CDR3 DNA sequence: TGTGCCAGCAACGACCGGTCGGGAACCGGGGAGCTGTTTTTT. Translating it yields CASNDRSGTGELFF. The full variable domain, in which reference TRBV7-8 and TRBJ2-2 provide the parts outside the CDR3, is GAGVSQSPRYKVAKRGQDVALRCDPISGHVSLFWYQQALGQGPEFLTYFQNEAQLDKSGLPSDRFFAERPEGSVSTLKIQRTQQEDSAVYLCASNDRSGTGELFFGEGSRLTVL.

DNA of the CDR3: TGTGCCAGCAGTAATCGGTTTGGCGAGCAGTACTTC. Its translation: CASSNRFGEQYF. The chain couples TRBV6-5 to TRBJ2-7, with D hard to call. Germline CDR1 is MNHEY and CDR2 is SVGAGI. The V end was cut by 5 bases, the J end by 6 bases, with 11 bases between. This CDR3 is built from 12 residues.

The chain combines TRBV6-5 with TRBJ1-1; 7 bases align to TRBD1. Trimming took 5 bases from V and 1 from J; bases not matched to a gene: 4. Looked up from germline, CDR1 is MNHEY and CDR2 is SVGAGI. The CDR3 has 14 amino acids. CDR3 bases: TGTGCCAGCAGTAACAGGGGCCCGAACACTGAAGCTTTCTTT. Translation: CASSNRGPNTEAFF.

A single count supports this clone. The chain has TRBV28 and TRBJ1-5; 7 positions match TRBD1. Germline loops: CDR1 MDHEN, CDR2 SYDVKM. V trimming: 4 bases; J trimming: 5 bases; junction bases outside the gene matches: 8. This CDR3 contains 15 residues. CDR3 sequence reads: CASSSRDSPYQPQHF. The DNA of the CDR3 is TGTGCCAGCAGTTCACGGGACAGTCCGTATCAGCCCCAGCATTTT.

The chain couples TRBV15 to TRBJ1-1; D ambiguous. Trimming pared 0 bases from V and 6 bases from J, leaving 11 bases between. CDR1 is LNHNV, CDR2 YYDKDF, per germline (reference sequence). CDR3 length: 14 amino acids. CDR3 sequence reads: CATSRDQGDAEAFF. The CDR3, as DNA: TGTGCCACCAGCAGAGATCAAGGAGACGCTGAAGCTTTCTTT.

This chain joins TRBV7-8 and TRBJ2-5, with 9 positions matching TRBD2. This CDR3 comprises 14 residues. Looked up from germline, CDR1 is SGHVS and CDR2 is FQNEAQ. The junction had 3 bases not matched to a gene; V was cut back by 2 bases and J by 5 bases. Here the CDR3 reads CASSLLAGRETQYF. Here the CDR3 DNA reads TGTGCCAGCAGCTTACTAGCGGGAAGGGAGACCCAGTACTTC.

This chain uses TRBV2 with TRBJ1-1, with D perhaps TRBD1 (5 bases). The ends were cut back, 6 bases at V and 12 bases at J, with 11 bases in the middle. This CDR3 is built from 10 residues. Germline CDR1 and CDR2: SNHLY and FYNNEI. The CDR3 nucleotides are TGTGCCAGCAGGGGGGTACCTCCTTTCTTT. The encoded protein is CASRGVPPFF. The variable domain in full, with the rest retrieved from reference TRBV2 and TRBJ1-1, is EPEVTQTPSHQVTQMGQEVILRCVPISNHLYFYWYRQILGQKVEFLVSFYNNEISEKSEIFDDQFSVERPDGSNFTLKIRSTKLEDSAMYFCASRGVPPFFGQGTRLTVV.

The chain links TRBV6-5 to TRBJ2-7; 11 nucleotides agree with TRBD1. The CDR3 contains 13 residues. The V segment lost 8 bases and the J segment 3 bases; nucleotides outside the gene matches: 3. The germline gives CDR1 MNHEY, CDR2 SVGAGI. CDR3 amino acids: CASGQGAFYEQYF. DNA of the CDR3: TGTGCCAGCGGACAGGGGGCATTCTACGAGCAGTACTTC.

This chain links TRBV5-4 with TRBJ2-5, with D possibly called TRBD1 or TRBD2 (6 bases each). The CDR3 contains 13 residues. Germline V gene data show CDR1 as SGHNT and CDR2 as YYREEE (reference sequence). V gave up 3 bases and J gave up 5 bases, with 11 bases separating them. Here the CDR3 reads CASSWVGGETQYF. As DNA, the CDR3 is TGTGCCAGCAGCTGGGTAGGGGGGGAGACCCAGTACTTC. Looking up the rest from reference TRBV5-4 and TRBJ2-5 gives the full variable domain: ETGVTQSPTHLIKTRGQQVTLRCSSQSGHNTVSWYQQALGQGPQFIFQYYREEENGRGNFPPRFSGLQFPNYSSELNVNALELDDSALYLCASSWVGGETQYFGPGTRLLVL.

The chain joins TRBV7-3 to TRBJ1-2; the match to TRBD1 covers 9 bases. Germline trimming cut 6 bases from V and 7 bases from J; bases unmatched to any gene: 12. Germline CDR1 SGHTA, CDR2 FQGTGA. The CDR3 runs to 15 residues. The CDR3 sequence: CASSSSPGTGSGYTF. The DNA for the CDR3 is TGTGCCAGCAGTTCTTCCCCCGGGACAGGGTCTGGCTACACCTTC.

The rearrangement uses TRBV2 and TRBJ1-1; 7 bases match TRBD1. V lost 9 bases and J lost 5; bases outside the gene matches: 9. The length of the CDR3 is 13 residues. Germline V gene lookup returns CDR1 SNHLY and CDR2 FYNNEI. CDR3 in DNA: TGTGCCAGTAAGGGGGCCGGGTGGACTGAAGCTTTCTTT. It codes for CASKGAGWTEAFF.

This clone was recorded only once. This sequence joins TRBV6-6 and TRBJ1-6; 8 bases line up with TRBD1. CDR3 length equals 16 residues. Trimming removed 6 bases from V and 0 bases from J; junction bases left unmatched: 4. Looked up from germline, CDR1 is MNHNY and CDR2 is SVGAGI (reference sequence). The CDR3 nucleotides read TGTGCCAGCAGAGGGACAGGAAGCTCCTATAATTCACCCCTCCACTTT. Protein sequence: CASRGTGSSYNSPLHF.

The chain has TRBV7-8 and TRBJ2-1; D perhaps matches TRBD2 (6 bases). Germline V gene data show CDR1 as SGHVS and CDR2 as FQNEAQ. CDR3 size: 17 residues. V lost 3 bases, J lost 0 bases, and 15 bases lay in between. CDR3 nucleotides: TGTGCCAGCAGCTTGCGTGGTAGCGGCAGCTCCTACAATGAGCAGTTCTTC. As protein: CASSLRGSGSSYNEQFF.

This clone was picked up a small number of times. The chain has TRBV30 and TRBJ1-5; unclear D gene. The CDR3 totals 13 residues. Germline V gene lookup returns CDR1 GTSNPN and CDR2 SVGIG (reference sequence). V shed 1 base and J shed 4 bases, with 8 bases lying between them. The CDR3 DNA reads TGTGCCTGGAGTGAAAGTCCGAATCAGCCCCAGCATTTT. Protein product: CAWSESPNQPQHF.

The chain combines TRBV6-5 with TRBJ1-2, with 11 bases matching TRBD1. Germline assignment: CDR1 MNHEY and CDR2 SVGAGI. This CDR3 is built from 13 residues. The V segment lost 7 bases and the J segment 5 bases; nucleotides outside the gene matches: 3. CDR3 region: CASKDRGLYGYTF. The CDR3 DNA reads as TGTGCCAGCAAGGACAGGGGGCTTTATGGCTACACCTTC.